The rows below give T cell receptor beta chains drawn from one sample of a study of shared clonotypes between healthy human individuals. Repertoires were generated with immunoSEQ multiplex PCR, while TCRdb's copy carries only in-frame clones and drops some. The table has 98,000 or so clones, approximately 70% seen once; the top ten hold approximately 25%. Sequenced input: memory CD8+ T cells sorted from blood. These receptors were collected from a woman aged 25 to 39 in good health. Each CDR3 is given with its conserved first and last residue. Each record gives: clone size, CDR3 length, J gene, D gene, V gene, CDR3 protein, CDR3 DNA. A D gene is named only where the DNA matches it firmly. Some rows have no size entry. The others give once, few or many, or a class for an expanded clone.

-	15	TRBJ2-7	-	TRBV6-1	CASSTRDSHGHEQYF	TGTGCCAGCAGTACTCGGGACTCTCATGGCCACGAGCAGTACTTC
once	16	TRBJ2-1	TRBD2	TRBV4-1	CASSQEGLAGLDEQFF	TGCGCCAGCAGCCAAGAGGGACTAGCGGGTTTAGATGAGCAGTTCTTC
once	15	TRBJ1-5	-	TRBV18	CASSPSRRGWQPQHF	TGTGCCAGCTCACCGAGTAGGCGGGGGTGGCAGCCCCAGCATTTT
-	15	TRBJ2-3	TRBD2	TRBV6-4	CASSDTSGSADTQYF	TGTGCCAGCAGTGACACCAGCGGGAGCGCAGATACGCAGTATTTT
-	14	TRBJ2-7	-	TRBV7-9	CASSSGTNSYEQYF	TGTGCCAGCAGCTCCGGGACAAACTCCTACGAGCAGTACTTC
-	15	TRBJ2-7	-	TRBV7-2	CASSAPGGPPYEQYF	TGTGCCAGCAGCGCGCCGGGCGGGCCCCCCTACGAGCAGTACTTC
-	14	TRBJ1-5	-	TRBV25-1	CASSTDSDNQPQHF	TGTGCCAGCAGTACCGACAGTGATAATCAGCCCCAGCATTTT
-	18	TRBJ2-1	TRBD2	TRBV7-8	CASSPGTSGRTSWNEQFF	TGTGCCAGCAGCCCCGGGACTAGCGGGAGGACCTCGTGGAATGAGCAGTTCTTC
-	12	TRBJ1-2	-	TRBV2	CASSPNSYGYTF	TGTGCCAGCAGTCCTAACAGCTATGGCTACACCTTC
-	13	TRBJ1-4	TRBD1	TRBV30	CAWTGGPNEKLFF	TGTGCCTGGACAGGGGGCCCCAATGAAAAACTGTTTTTT
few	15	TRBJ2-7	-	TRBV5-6	CASSSQRLMLYEQYF	TGTGCCAGCAGCTCGCAAAGATTAATGCTATACGAGCAGTACTTC
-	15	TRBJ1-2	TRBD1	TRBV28	CASSLRPNRGYGYTF	TGTGCCAGCAGTTTACGCCCTAACAGGGGCTATGGCTACACCTTC
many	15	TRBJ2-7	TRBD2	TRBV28	CASNSLAGAWYEQYF	TGTGCCAGCAATTCTCTAGCGGGAGCTTGGTACGAGCAGTACTTC
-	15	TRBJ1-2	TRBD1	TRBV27	CASKERGDRSYGYTF	TGTGCCAGCAAAGAAAGGGGGGACAGGTCATATGGCTACACCTTC
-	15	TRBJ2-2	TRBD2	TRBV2	CASTGLASNTGELFF	TGTGCCAGCACCGGACTAGCTTCGAACACCGGGGAGCTGTTTTTT
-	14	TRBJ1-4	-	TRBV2	CASRADTSGEKLFF	TGTGCCAGCAGGGCGGACACATCGGGGGAAAAACTGTTTTTT
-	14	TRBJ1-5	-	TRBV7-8	CASSLLYGNQPQHF	TGTGCCAGCAGCTTATTATATGGGAATCAGCCCCAGCATTTT
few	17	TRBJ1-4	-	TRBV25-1	CASSLKGPDGPNEKLFF	TGTGCCAGCAGTCTAAAGGGCCCCGATGGTCCTAATGAAAAACTGTTTTTT
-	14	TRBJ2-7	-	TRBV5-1	CASSFYSGSYEQYF	TGCGCCAGCAGCTTTTATTCGGGCTCCTACGAGCAGTACTTC
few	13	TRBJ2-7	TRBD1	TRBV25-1	CASSGQGAYEQYF	TGTGCCAGCAGTGGACAGGGGGCCTACGAGCAGTACTTC
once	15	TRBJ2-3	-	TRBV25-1	CASSIRSTRTDTQYF	TGTGCCAGCAGTATTAGGAGTACCCGCACAGATACGCAGTATTTT
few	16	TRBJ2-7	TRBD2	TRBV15	CATSRGTGTSGYEQYF	TGTGCCACCAGCAGAGGAACCGGGACTAGCGGATACGAGCAGTACTTC
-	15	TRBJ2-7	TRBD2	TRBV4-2	CASSHPWAGAYEQYF	TGTGCCAGCAGCCACCCATGGGCGGGAGCTTACGAGCAGTACTTC
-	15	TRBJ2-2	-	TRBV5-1	CASSLAQDNTGELFF	TGCGCCAGCAGCTTGGCACAGGACAACACCGGGGAGCTGTTTTTT
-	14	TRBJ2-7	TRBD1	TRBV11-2	CASSYDRGDYEQYF	TGTGCCAGCAGCTATGACAGGGGAGACTACGAGCAGTACTTC
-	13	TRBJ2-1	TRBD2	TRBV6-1	CASRLAGYNEQFF	TGTGCCAGCAGGCTAGCGGGATACAATGAGCAGTTCTTC
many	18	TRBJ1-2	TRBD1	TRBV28	CASSFSAFGQGPNYGYTF	TGTGCCAGCAGTTTTTCTGCTTTTGGACAGGGGCCCAACTATGGCTACACCTTC
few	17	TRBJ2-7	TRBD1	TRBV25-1	CASSELSLGQGNAEQYF	TGTGCCAGCAGTGAACTTAGTCTGGGACAGGGTAATGCCGAGCAGTACTTC
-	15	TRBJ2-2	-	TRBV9	CASSVAWGGTGELFF	TGTGCCAGCAGCGTAGCTTGGGGCGGAACCGGGGAGCTGTTTTTT
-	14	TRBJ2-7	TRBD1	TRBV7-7	CASSQGTGGHEQYF	TGTGCCAGCAGCCAGGGGACAGGGGGCCACGAGCAGTACTTC
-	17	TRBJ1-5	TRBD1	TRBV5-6	CASSLDRTGICIEPQHF	TGTGCCAGCAGCTTAGACCGGACAGGGATTTGTATCGAGCCCCAGCATTTT
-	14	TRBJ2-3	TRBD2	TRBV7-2	CASSSRLAADTQYF	TGTGCCAGCAGCTCGAGACTAGCGGCAGATACGCAGTATTTT
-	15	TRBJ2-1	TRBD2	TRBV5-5	CASSLEPGLYNEQFF	TGTGCCAGCAGCTTGGAACCGGGACTATACAATGAGCAGTTCTTC
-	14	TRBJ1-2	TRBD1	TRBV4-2	CASSQPQGAGGYTF	TGTGCCAGCAGCCAACCACAGGGGGCTGGTGGCTACACCTTC
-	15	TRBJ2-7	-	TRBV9	CASSVGDLSSYEQYF	TGTGCCAGCAGCGTAGGAGATTTAAGCTCCTACGAGCAGTACTTC